This entry lists 31 T cell receptor beta chains sequenced from one sample in a study of regulatory T cells in long-lasting Graves disease. Through Arm-PCR of CDR3 regions and iRepertoire HTBI primers, TCR beta libraries were built. TCRdb analysed the multiplex PCR reads with MiXCR anew, one entry per CDR3 protein. The sample has around 500,000 distinct CDR3 sequences; 15% to 20% are singletons. Time point in this sample: newly diagnosed GD, antithyroid drugs for less than 3 months. RNA extracted from PBMCs served as the sequencing template. These same data were also listed under a study on T cells in Graves' hyperthyroidism and ophthalmopathy.

Sequencing was performed on peripheral blood mononuclear cells (PBMCs), taken at new diagnosis, from a patient treated with antithyroid drugs. The receptor set was obtained from a middle-aged woman with Graves disease.

This chain links TRBV19 with TRBJ1-2; the D gene is possibly TRBD1 (5 bases). CDR3 length: 15 amino acids. Germline CDR1 LNHDA, CDR2 SQIVND (reference sequence). V shed 6 bases and J shed 2 bases, with 16 bases lying between them. The CDR3 protein is CASRFSGGGNYGYTF. The CDR3 region has the DNA TGTGCCAGTAGGTTCTCCGGGGGAGGAAACTATGGCTACACCTTC.

In this sample, this clonotype turned up a few times. This sequence may be a read error, since a much larger clone differs from it by one base. The chain employs TRBV3-1 and TRBJ2-3; D is perhaps TRBD2 (6 bases). CDR3 size: 13 residues. Germline CDR1 is LGHDT and CDR2 is YNNKEL (reference sequence). The CDR3 nucleotides are TGTGCCAGCAGCCACACTAGCACAGGTACGCAGTATTTT. This sequence encodes CASSHTSTGTQYF.

In its sample, this clonotype was seen many times. The chain has TRBV12-3 or TRBV12-4 and TRBJ1-2; D call uncertain. The germline V and J ends were trimmed by 6 bases and 6 bases, with 14 bases remaining between them. This CDR3 contains 13 residues. CDR3 protein: CASSSHGEDGYTF. DNA for the CDR3: TGTGCCAGCAGCTCCCACGGGGAGGATGGCTACACCTTC.

The rearrangement links TRBV18 to TRBJ2-1; 10 bases are a match to TRBD1. With 6 bases clipped from V and 7 bases from J, the junction kept 12 bases outside the gene matches. Germline V gene lookup returns CDR1 KGHSH and CDR2 LQKENI. This CDR3 contains 16 residues. For the CDR3, the DNA is TGTGCCAGCTCCCTGATCCCAGGGACAGGGGAAAATGAGCAGTTCTTC. This encodes CASSLIPGTGENEQFF.

This clonotype appeared many times. The CDR3 reads CASSQDGGAGGYTF. The CDR3 region has the DNA TGTGCCAGCAGCCAAGATGGAGGGGCTGGGGGCTACACCTTC. V is TRBV3-1 and J is TRBJ1-2; a possible D gene is TRBD1 (5 bases). V lost 0 bases, J lost 8 bases, and 13 bases lay in between. CDR1 and CDR2 from the germline V gene are LGHDT and YNNKEL (reference sequence). The CDR3 length is 14 residues. Full variable domain (outside the CDR3, taken from reference TRBV3-1 and TRBJ1-2): DTAVSQTPKYLVTQMGNDKSIKCEQNLGHDTMYWYKQDSKKFLKIMFSYNNKELIINETVPNRFSPKSPDKAHLNLHINSLELGDSAVYFCASSQDGGAGGYTFGSGTRLTVV.

The chain carries TRBV20-1 and TRBJ2-3, with 7 bases fitting TRBD2. There are 13 residues in the CDR3. In germline, CDR1 is DFQATT, CDR2 SNEGSKA (reference sequence). The J segment lost 3 bases and the V segment lost 4 bases, leaving 4 bases of the junction unmatched. For the CDR3, the DNA is TGCAGTGCTAAAGCGGGGACTACAGATACGCAGTATTTT. Amino acid sequence: CSAKAGTTDTQYF.

At least ten counts were recorded for this clonotype. The chain employs TRBV18 and TRBJ2-5, with 8 bases aligning to TRBD1. This CDR3 has 13 residues. Looked up from germline, CDR1 is KGHSH and CDR2 is LQKENI. The J segment lost 7 bases and the V segment lost 3 bases, leaving 4 bases of the junction unmatched. The CDR3 DNA reads TGTGCCAGCTCACCCCAGGACAGGGCGACCCAGTACTTC. Its translation: CASSPQDRATQYF.

As for this clonotype: This may arise from a read error, as a much more abundant clone is one base away. The genes are TRBV12-3 or TRBV12-4 and TRBJ2-3, with 7 bases matching TRBD2. The CDR3 extends over 14 amino acids. After removal of 6 bases from V and 2 bases from J, the junction contained 5 bases not matched to a gene. CDR3 nucleotides: TGTGCCAGCAGAGCGGGGACTGACACAGATACGCAGTATTTT. It encodes CASRAGTDTDTQYF.

This clonotype came up a few times. This chain uses TRBV5-1 with TRBJ2-1; no clear D gene. The V end was cut by 0 bases, the J end by 2 bases, with 12 bases between. CDR3 length: 16 amino acids. Germline values: CDR1 SGHRS, CDR2 YFSETQ. CDR3 sequence (DNA): TGCGCCAGCAGCTTGGGGCTGGGGTCGGCCTACAATGAGCAGTTCTTC. Translated, it gives CASSLGLGSAYNEQFF.

In its sample, this clonotype was seen many times. The gene calls are TRBV12-3 or TRBV12-4 and TRBJ2-1, with D possibly being TRBD2 (5 bases). This CDR3 comprises 11 residues. With 8 bases removed from V and 7 bases from J, the gap between germline ends came to 9 bases. Here the CDR3 DNA reads TGTGCCAGCCGGGATAGGAATGAGCAGTTCTTC. Its translation is CASRDRNEQFF.

This clonotype was seen repeatedly, ten times or more. V usage is TRBV12-3 or TRBV12-4 and J usage is TRBJ2-1, with 10 bases aligning to TRBD2. This CDR3 has 16 amino acids. Trimming took 7 bases from V and 9 from J; bases not matched to a gene: 15. CDR3 DNA: TGTGCCAGCACCTTATTAGCGGGGGGCCCAGACGGTGAGCAGTTCTTC. It yields the protein CASTLLAGGPDGEQFF.

The chain carries TRBV18 and TRBJ2-1, with no clear D. The CDR3 contains 16 residues. Trimming took 2 bases from V and 0 from J, leaving 11 bases between them. CDR1 KGHSH and CDR2 LQKENI come from the germline V gene. The CDR3 sequence: CASSPLPTSSYNEQFF. For the CDR3, the DNA is TGTGCCAGCTCACCATTGCCAACCAGCTCCTACAATGAGCAGTTCTTC. The full variable domain, in which reference TRBV18 and TRBJ2-1 provide the parts outside the CDR3, is NAGVMQNPRHLVRRRGQEARLRCSPMKGHSHVYWYRQLPEEGLKFMVYLQKENIIDESGMPKERFSAEFPKEGPSILRIQQVVRGDSAAYFCASSPLPTSSYNEQFFGPGTRLTVL.

This clonotype has a handful of counts. J is TRBJ2-7 and V is TRBV27; the match to TRBD1 covers 8 bases. The CDR3 contains 13 residues. Trimming removed 10 bases from V and 6 bases from J; junction bases left unmatched: 11. Germline V gene lookup returns CDR1 MNHEY and CDR2 SMNVEV (reference sequence). The CDR3 DNA reads as TGTGCCACCAGGGGGACAGGATTGGGCGAGCAGTACTTC. It is translated as CATRGTGLGEQYF.

Note on this clonotype: This may arise from a read error, as a much more abundant clone is one base away. CDR3 nucleotides: TGTGCCGGCAGTTTAGGCCAGACCACCGGGGAGCTGTTTTTT. Protein product: CAGSLGQTTGELFF. The rearrangement links TRBV12-3 or TRBV12-4 to TRBJ2-2; D uncertain. The CDR3 consists of 14 residues.

The rearrangement uses TRBV28 and TRBJ1-5; maybe TRBD1 (5 bases). Germline CDR1 is MDHEN and CDR2 is SYDVKM. CDR3 length: 14 residues. The ends were cut back, 5 bases at V and 8 bases at J, with 16 bases in the middle. The CDR3 nucleotides read TGTGCCAGCAGTCCCGGAGGGGATGTAAAGCCCCAGCATTTT. It encodes CASSPGGDVKPQHF.

In its sample, this clonotype was seen many times. The gene calls are TRBV3-1 and TRBJ2-3; no clear D. Trimming took off 10 bases at V and 5 bases at J, with 10 bases between the two ends. In germline, CDR1 is LGHDT, CDR2 YNNKEL (reference sequence). The CDR3 consists of 11 residues. The CDR3 sequence is CATEQVDTQYF. The CDR3, as DNA: TGTGCCACCGAGCAGGTAGATACGCAGTATTTT.

The sample holds many counts of this clonotype. V gene TRBV5-4 combines with J gene TRBJ1-5, with D possibly being TRBD1 (5 bases). The CDR3 runs 13 residues. The germline CDR1 and CDR2 sequences are SGHNT and YYREEE (reference sequence). Trimming removed 10 bases at V and 4 bases at J, with 15 bases between. The CDR3 here is CAYNGGTNQPQHF. CDR3 bases: TGTGCCTACAACGGGGGGACGAATCAGCCCCAGCATTTT.

This clonotype was seen only a few times. The J gene is TRBJ2-6, the V gene TRBV10-3, with 12 nucleotides matching TRBD2. J was trimmed by 3 bases and V by 6 bases; bases with no gene match: 9. The CDR3 runs 18 residues. CDR1 is ENHRY and CDR2 is SYGVKD in the germline V gene. The CDR3 bases are TGTGCCATCAGCGAAGGACTAGCGGGGAACAGTGGGGCCAACGTCCTGACTTTC. As protein: CAISEGLAGNSGANVLTF.

This clonotype was counted between two and nine times. The V gene is TRBV12-3 or TRBV12-4, the J gene TRBJ2-2, with TRBD1 as a possible D gene (5 bases). The V and J ends lost 3 bases and 6 bases respectively, with 17 bases between them. This CDR3 has 16 residues. The CDR3 DNA reads as TGTGCCAGCAGTTTTTCGACTCAGGGTAAATCCGGGGAGCTGTTTTTT. Translation gives CASSFSTQGKSGELFF.

This clonotype was observed a handful of times. The chain couples TRBV6-9 to TRBJ2-7, with 8 nucleotides matching TRBD1. V trimming: 4 bases; J trimming: 6 bases; junction bases outside the gene matches: 8. The CDR3 is 14 residues long. Germline loops: CDR1 MNHGY, CDR2 SVAAGI. The CDR3 region is CASSLYRGVVEQYF. The CDR3 coding sequence is TGTGCCAGCAGTTTATACAGGGGGGTAGTCGAGCAGTACTTC.

At least ten counts were recorded for this clonotype. The chain recombines TRBV6-1 with TRBJ2-1; 8 nucleotides agree with TRBD2. The CDR3 is made up of 14 amino acids. Germline V gene sequence: CDR1 MNHNS, CDR2 SASEGT. After removal of 7 bases from V and 12 bases from J, the junction contained 14 bases not matched to a gene. Here the CDR3 DNA reads TGTGCCAGCACTCCGGGACTAGGGGAGGTGGGGCAGTTCTTC. Amino acid sequence: CASTPGLGEVGQFF.

The sample holds many counts of this clonotype. The rearrangement uses TRBV3-1 and TRBJ1-1; the D is unclear. The V gene's germline CDR1 is LGHDT and CDR2 YNNKEL (reference sequence). This CDR3 spans 14 amino acids. V was pared by 7 bases and J by 2 bases, with 14 bases between. As DNA, the CDR3 is TGTGCCAGCACCCACCTGGGAGCTAACACTGAAGCTTTCTTT. It encodes CASTHLGANTEAFF.

This clonotype was seen at least ten times. This chain's CDR3 is CASSGGTAGQPQHF. CDR3 sequence (DNA): TGTGCCAGCAGCGGGGGGACAGCGGGTCAGCCCCAGCATTTT. The rearrangement joins TRBV7-2 to TRBJ1-5, with 7 nucleotides matching TRBD1. This CDR3 has 14 amino acids. Germline CDR1 is SGHTA and CDR2 is FQGNSA. V trimming: 5 bases; J trimming: 6 bases; junction bases outside the gene matches: 7.

This clonotype was recorded at least ten times. The rearrangement joins TRBV7-2 to TRBJ2-5; the match to TRBD1 covers 9 bases. Per germline, CDR1 SGHTA and CDR2 FQGNSA. This CDR3 has 13 residues. V was clipped by 4 bases and J by 7 bases; unmatched bases: 4. The DNA for the CDR3 is TGTGCCAGCAGCTGGGACAGGGCCGGGACCCAGTACTTC. Translation: CASSWDRAGTQYF. The whole variable domain, filled in from reference TRBV7-2 and TRBJ2-5, reads GAGVSQSPSNKVTEKGKDVELRCDPISGHTALYWYRQSLGQGLEFLIYFQGNSAPDKSGLPSDRFSAERTGGSVSTLTIQRTQQEDSAVYLCASSWDRAGTQYFGPGTRLLVL.

CDR3 sequence reads: CASSSPQYGYTF. The CDR3 coding sequence is TGTGCCAGTTCTAGTCCCCAGTATGGCTACACCTTC. The chain uses TRBV19 and TRBJ1-2; D uncertain. The CDR3 is made up of 12 amino acids. Trimming left V 8 bases short and J 5 bases short, with 12 bases between. Germline V gene data show CDR1 as LNHDA and CDR2 as SQIVND (reference sequence). Complete variable domain (other parts from reference TRBV19 and TRBJ1-2): DGGITQSPKYLFRKEGQNVTLSCEQNLNHDAMYWYRQDPGQGLRLIYYSQIVNDFQKGDIAEGYSVSREKKESFPLTVTSAQKNPTAFYLCASSSPQYGYTFGSGTRLTVV.

This clonotype was observed at least ten times. This chain links TRBV5-8 with TRBJ2-1, with D uncertain. CDR1 and CDR2 from the germline V gene are SGHTS and YDEGEE. The length of the CDR3 is 16 residues. Trimming cost V 2 bases and J 7 bases, with 19 bases left between them. The CDR3 sequence is CASSFISIEIVNEQFF. The CDR3 DNA follows: TGTGCCAGCAGCTTCATAAGCATTGAGATCGTAAATGAGCAGTTCTTC.

The table lists this clonotype with a few counts. V gene TRBV19 combines with J gene TRBJ1-2, with D tentatively TRBD1 (5 bases). Germline values: CDR1 LNHDA, CDR2 SQIVND (reference sequence). Trimming stripped 7 bases from V and 3 bases from J, with 12 bases between. The CDR3 is made up of 13 amino acids. CDR3 region: CASIGRGDYGYTF. CDR3 nucleotides: TGTGCCAGTATCGGACGGGGGGACTATGGCTACACCTTC.

This clonotype has ten or more counts. The chain joins TRBV19 to TRBJ1-5; a possible D gene is TRBD1 (5 bases). Germline values: CDR1 LNHDA, CDR2 SQIVND (reference sequence). V was trimmed by 6 bases and J by 2 bases, leaving 23 bases between them. This CDR3 contains 18 residues. The CDR3 sequence is CASSPRASLRSGNQPQHF. The CDR3, as DNA: TGTGCCAGTAGCCCCAGGGCGAGCCTCCGTTCGGGCAATCAGCCCCAGCATTTT.

The gene calls are TRBV5-1 and TRBJ1-1; no reliable D call. CDR1 is SGHRS and CDR2 is YFSETQ in the germline V gene. Trimming took 3 bases from V and 2 from J, leaving 11 bases between them. The CDR3 runs to 14 residues. The CDR3 loop reads CASSWKDVNTEAFF. CDR3 in DNA: TGCGCCAGCAGCTGGAAGGATGTAAACACTGAAGCTTTCTTT.

This clonotype occurred once. J is TRBJ2-1 and V is TRBV2; the match to TRBD2 covers 8 bases. In germline, CDR1 is SNHLY, CDR2 FYNNEI. The J segment lost 7 bases and the V segment lost 5 bases, leaving 13 bases of the junction unmatched. The CDR3 runs to 16 residues. CDR3 in amino acids: CASSPPRAGAGNEQFF. CDR3 nucleotides: TGTGCCAGCAGTCCACCCCGAGCGGGGGCGGGGAATGAGCAGTTCTTC.

In its sample, this clonotype was seen a few times. The chain links TRBV28 to TRBJ1-3; no clear D. V was clipped by 6 bases and J by 0 bases, with 9 bases between them. The V gene's germline CDR1 is MDHEN and CDR2 SYDVKM. The CDR3 loop spans 14 amino acids. The CDR3 DNA follows: TGTGCCAGCAGACCCCCCCTCTCTGGAAACACCATATATTTT. This codes for CASRPPLSGNTIYF.